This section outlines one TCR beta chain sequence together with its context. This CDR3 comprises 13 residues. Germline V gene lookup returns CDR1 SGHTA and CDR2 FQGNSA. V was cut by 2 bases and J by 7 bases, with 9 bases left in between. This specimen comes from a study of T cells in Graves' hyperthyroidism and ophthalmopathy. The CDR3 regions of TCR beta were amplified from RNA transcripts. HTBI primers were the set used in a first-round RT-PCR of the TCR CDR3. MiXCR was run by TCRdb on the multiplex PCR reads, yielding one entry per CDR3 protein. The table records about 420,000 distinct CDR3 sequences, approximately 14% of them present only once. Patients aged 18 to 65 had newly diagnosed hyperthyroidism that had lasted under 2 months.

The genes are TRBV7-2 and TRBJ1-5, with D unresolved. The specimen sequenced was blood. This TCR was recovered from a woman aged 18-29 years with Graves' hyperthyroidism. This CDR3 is CASSLYESQPQHF. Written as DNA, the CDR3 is TGTGCCAGCAGCTTATACGAGTCCCAGCCCCAGCATTTT.